The rows below give T cell receptor beta chains drawn from one sample of a study of naive and memory T cell subsets. One entry per CDR3 protein, called by TCRdb with MiXCR from the UMI-ligation and nested PCR reads. The sample holds under 150,000 distinct CDR3 sequences; approximately 20% are singletons and the top ten take roughly 0.68%. Source material: naive CD8+ T cells from blood. The receptors come from a human donor in good health. Each CDR3 is given with its conserved first and last residue. D genes are given only for firm matches. Clone size is shown for a subset of rows, as once, few, many or a class of expanded clone.

clone size: few; D gene: TRBD2; V gene: TRBV20-1; J gene: TRBJ2-7; CDR3 DNA: TGCAGTGCTAGAGATTGGGACGGGAGGACCTACGAGCAGTACTTC; CDR3 protein: CSARDWDGRTYEQYF
clone size: few; D gene: TRBD1; V gene: TRBV28; J gene: TRBJ2-7; CDR3 DNA: TGTGCCAGCAGTTTAACAGGGGTTTTATCCTACGAGCAGTACTTC; CDR3 protein: CASSLTGVLSYEQYF
clone size: .; D gene: TRBD1; V gene: TRBV12-5; J gene: TRBJ2-3; CDR3 DNA: TGTGCTAGTGGTTTAGAACGAGGGACAGGGAAGGGCACGCAGTATTTT; CDR3 protein: CASGLERGTGKGTQYF
clone size: .; D gene: .; V gene: TRBV27; J gene: TRBJ1-3; CDR3 DNA: TGTGCCAGCAGTTTATCGGCAGGAAACACCATATATTTT; CDR3 protein: CASSLSAGNTIYF
clone size: few; D gene: .; V gene: TRBV7-8; J gene: TRBJ2-3; CDR3 DNA: TGTGCCACCTTAGGAGTGGGAGATACGCAGTATTTT; CDR3 protein: CATLGVGDTQYF
clone size: few; D gene: .; V gene: TRBV4-1; J gene: TRBJ2-3; CDR3 DNA: TGCGCCAGCAGCCCGACCCACGCTGAGGGCACAGATACGCAGTATTTT; CDR3 protein: CASSPTHAEGTDTQYF
clone size: few; D gene: .; V gene: TRBV20-1; J gene: TRBJ2-1; CDR3 DNA: TGCAGTGCTCGGAAGGTGGGAGAGGTGTCCTACAATGAGCAGTTCTTC; CDR3 protein: CSARKVGEVSYNEQFF
clone size: .; D gene: TRBD1; V gene: TRBV28; J gene: TRBJ2-7; CDR3 DNA: TGTGCCAGCAGTTTATTCGGGCTACAGGGGGCCGTCCCCTACGAGCAGTACTTC; CDR3 protein: CASSLFGLQGAVPYEQYF
clone size: .; D gene: TRBD2; V gene: TRBV4-1; J gene: TRBJ2-1; CDR3 DNA: TGCGCCGCGGGGACTAGCTCCTACAATGAGCAGTTCTTC; CDR3 protein: CAAGTSSYNEQFF
clone size: few; D gene: .; V gene: TRBV6-5; J gene: TRBJ1-1; CDR3 DNA: TGTGCCAGCAGTTACTCAGCGGACACTGAAGCTTTCTTT; CDR3 protein: CASSYSADTEAFF
clone size: .; D gene: .; V gene: TRBV10-2; J gene: TRBJ1-4; CDR3 DNA: TGCGCCAGCAGTGTAGGAGACAGTAGTAGTCGGTCTAATGAAAAACTGTTTTTT; CDR3 protein: CASSVGDSSSRSNEKLFF
clone size: .; D gene: .; V gene: TRBV7-9; J gene: TRBJ2-3; CDR3 DNA: TGTGCCAGCAGCTTAGAGACTACTGGGGATACGCAGTATTTT; CDR3 protein: CASSLETTGDTQYF
clone size: few; D gene: .; V gene: TRBV7-6; J gene: TRBJ2-7; CDR3 DNA: TGTGCCAGCAGCTCATCGGCAGGGCTGTCCTACGAGCAGTACTTC; CDR3 protein: CASSSSAGLSYEQYF
clone size: .; D gene: TRBD2; V gene: TRBV12-3/TRBV12-4; J gene: TRBJ2-1; CDR3 DNA: TGTGCCAGCAGTCCTAGCGGGAGATGGAATGAGCAGTTCTTC; CDR3 protein: CASSPSGRWNEQFF
clone size: .; D gene: .; V gene: TRBV29-1; J gene: TRBJ1-1; CDR3 DNA: TGCAGCGTGGCGGGCGAGGGGGGTGAAGCTTTCTTT; CDR3 protein: CSVAGEGGEAFF
clone size: few; D gene: .; V gene: TRBV28; J gene: TRBJ1-1; CDR3 DNA: TGTGCCAGCAGTTTATCGGGAGGGGAAGGGAATGAAGCTTTCTTT; CDR3 protein: CASSLSGGEGNEAFF
clone size: .; D gene: .; V gene: TRBV29-1; J gene: TRBJ2-2; CDR3 DNA: TGCAGCGTTGAACGGGCAGGAAGTCGGGACGGGGAGCTGTTTTTT; CDR3 protein: CSVERAGSRDGELFF
clone size: .; D gene: TRBD2; V gene: TRBV29-1; J gene: TRBJ2-1; CDR3 DNA: TGCAGCGTGGGAGCGGGACCCTACAATGAGCAGTTCTTC; CDR3 protein: CSVGAGPYNEQFF
clone size: few; D gene: .; V gene: TRBV6-1; J gene: TRBJ1-2; CDR3 DNA: TGTGCCAGCAGTGAATCCACCACAGAGAACTATGGCTACACCTTC; CDR3 protein: CASSESTTENYGYTF
clone size: .; D gene: .; V gene: TRBV6-2/TRBV6-3; J gene: TRBJ2-7; CDR3 DNA: TGTGCCAGCAGTTACTCGAAGATGGCCAGCTTCACCTCCTACGAGCAGTACTTC; CDR3 protein: CASSYSKMASFTSYEQYF
clone size: .; D gene: TRBD1; V gene: TRBV15; J gene: TRBJ2-7; CDR3 DNA: TGTGCCACCAGCCGACGACAGGGGGTCTACGAGCAGTACTTC; CDR3 protein: CATSRRQGVYEQYF
clone size: .; D gene: TRBD1; V gene: TRBV28; J gene: TRBJ1-5; CDR3 DNA: TGTGCCAGCAGTTTACTGTTACTTCGAACAGGGGAAAATCAGCCCCAGCATTTT; CDR3 protein: CASSLLLLRTGENQPQHF
clone size: .; D gene: .; V gene: TRBV7-9; J gene: TRBJ2-7; CDR3 DNA: TGTGCCAGCAGCTTAGGAATTGAGCGTGAGCAGTACTTC; CDR3 protein: CASSLGIEREQYF
clone size: .; D gene: .; V gene: TRBV19; J gene: TRBJ2-1; CDR3 DNA: TGTGCCAGTAGTGCCCACATTCCTTGGGAGGACTATCGAACCCCCTCCTACAATGAGCAGTTCTTC; CDR3 protein: CASSAHIPWEDYRTPSYNEQFF
clone size: many; D gene: .; V gene: TRBV29-1; J gene: TRBJ2-4; CDR3 DNA: TGCAGCGTTGAAATTGGCCCCGGGATTCAGTACTTC; CDR3 protein: CSVEIGPGIQYF
clone size: few; D gene: TRBD2; V gene: TRBV7-2; J gene: TRBJ2-1; CDR3 DNA: TGTGCCAGCAGCTCTCCCGGGACTAGCTTCCAGAGGCCCTACAATGAGCAGTTCTTC; CDR3 protein: CASSSPGTSFQRPYNEQFF
clone size: few; D gene: TRBD2; V gene: TRBV10-3; J gene: TRBJ2-7; CDR3 DNA: TGTGCCATCAGCGGGACTAGCGGAAAAACTCTCTACGAGCAGTACTTC; CDR3 protein: CAISGTSGKTLYEQYF
clone size: .; D gene: .; V gene: TRBV12-3/TRBV12-4; J gene: TRBJ1-6; CDR3 DNA: TGTGCCAGCAGTTTGGTAGGGCCGAACTATAATTCACCCCTCCACTTT; CDR3 protein: CASSLVGPNYNSPLHF
clone size: many; D gene: .; V gene: TRBV28; J gene: TRBJ2-7; CDR3 DNA: TGTGCCAGCACTTCCACCTCGAGCTCCTACGAGCAGTACTTC; CDR3 protein: CASTSTSSSYEQYF
clone size: few; D gene: .; V gene: TRBV28; J gene: TRBJ1-6; CDR3 DNA: TGTGCCAGCAACCTACACCACTCCTATAATTCACCCCTCCACTTT; CDR3 protein: CASNLHHSYNSPLHF
clone size: few; D gene: TRBD2; V gene: TRBV4-1; J gene: TRBJ2-7; CDR3 DNA: TGCGCCAGCAGCCTGCGAACTAGCGGGAACGACGAGCAGTACTTC; CDR3 protein: CASSLRTSGNDEQYF
clone size: few; D gene: TRBD2; V gene: TRBV6-5; J gene: TRBJ2-1; CDR3 DNA: TGTGCCAGCAGCACTCCGGGACTAGCGGGAGGGGGTGAGCAGTTCTTC; CDR3 protein: CASSTPGLAGGGEQFF
clone size: few; D gene: TRBD1; V gene: TRBV11-2; J gene: TRBJ2-5; CDR3 DNA: TGTGCCAGCAGCTTCAGCTACAGGGGGTTAGGGGAGACCCAGTACTTC; CDR3 protein: CASSFSYRGLGETQYF
clone size: few; D gene: TRBD1; V gene: TRBV6-5; J gene: TRBJ2-7; CDR3 DNA: TGTGCCAGCAGCCCTCTGCGGGACAGGGTTAACGAGCAGTACTTC; CDR3 protein: CASSPLRDRVNEQYF
clone size: .; D gene: TRBD2; V gene: TRBV11-2; J gene: TRBJ2-1; CDR3 DNA: TGTGCCAGCAGCATTAGGTCGGGACTATCCTACAATGAGCAGTTCTTC; CDR3 protein: CASSIRSGLSYNEQFF
clone size: .; D gene: .; V gene: TRBV25-1; J gene: TRBJ1-2; CDR3 DNA: TGTGCCAGCAGTGAATTAGGCGGGCTCGGCTACACCTTC; CDR3 protein: CASSELGGLGYTF
clone size: .; D gene: TRBD2; V gene: TRBV9; J gene: TRBJ2-1; CDR3 DNA: TGTGCCAGCAGCTTGCGGGAGTTCTACAATGAGCAGTTCTTC; CDR3 protein: CASSLREFYNEQFF
clone size: .; D gene: .; V gene: TRBV27; J gene: TRBJ1-2; CDR3 DNA: TGTGCCAGCAGTTCAGGACCCATCTTGCGATCAGGCTACACCTTC; CDR3 protein: CASSSGPILRSGYTF
clone size: .; D gene: TRBD2; V gene: TRBV6-6; J gene: TRBJ2-3; CDR3 DNA: TGTGCCAGCAGGATAGTAGCGGGGACGAGCACAGATACGCAGTATTTT; CDR3 protein: CASRIVAGTSTDTQYF
clone size: few; D gene: TRBD2; V gene: TRBV6-2/TRBV6-3; J gene: TRBJ2-1; CDR3 DNA: TGTGCCAGCAGTTTTTTTCCAGCGGGAGATAGGTCCTACAATGAGCAGTTCTTC; CDR3 protein: CASSFFPAGDRSYNEQFF
clone size: few; D gene: .; V gene: TRBV12-3/TRBV12-4; J gene: TRBJ1-1; CDR3 DNA: TGTGCCAGCAGTTCCTCCAGGGGTTACACTGAAGCTTTCTTT; CDR3 protein: CASSSSRGYTEAFF
clone size: .; D gene: .; V gene: TRBV6-5; J gene: TRBJ2-1; CDR3 DNA: TGTGCCAGCACCACGGGGGGCTACCATGAGCAGTTCTTC; CDR3 protein: CASTTGGYHEQFF
clone size: .; D gene: TRBD1; V gene: TRBV7-8; J gene: TRBJ2-5; CDR3 DNA: TGTGCCAGCGCTATGGAGCGACAGGGGGCTGGACTACTCCAAGAGACCCAGTACTTC; CDR3 protein: CASAMERQGAGLLQETQYF
clone size: few; D gene: .; V gene: TRBV19; J gene: TRBJ2-7; CDR3 DNA: TGTGCCAGTAGTATAGTTGGCACCTCCTACGAGCAGTACTTC; CDR3 protein: CASSIVGTSYEQYF
clone size: few; D gene: .; V gene: TRBV20-1; J gene: TRBJ2-7; CDR3 DNA: TGCAGTGCTAGTTATGGCGGAGGCACCTCATACGAGCAGTACTTC; CDR3 protein: CSASYGGGTSYEQYF
clone size: .; D gene: .; V gene: TRBV29-1; J gene: TRBJ1-2; CDR3 DNA: TGCAGCGTTGAAGACCCGGACAGAAGGGGCTATGGCTACACCTTC; CDR3 protein: CSVEDPDRRGYGYTF
clone size: few; D gene: .; V gene: TRBV11-2; J gene: TRBJ1-1; CDR3 DNA: TGTGCCAGCAGCTACTCATCGCTGAACACTGAAGCTTTCTTT; CDR3 protein: CASSYSSLNTEAFF